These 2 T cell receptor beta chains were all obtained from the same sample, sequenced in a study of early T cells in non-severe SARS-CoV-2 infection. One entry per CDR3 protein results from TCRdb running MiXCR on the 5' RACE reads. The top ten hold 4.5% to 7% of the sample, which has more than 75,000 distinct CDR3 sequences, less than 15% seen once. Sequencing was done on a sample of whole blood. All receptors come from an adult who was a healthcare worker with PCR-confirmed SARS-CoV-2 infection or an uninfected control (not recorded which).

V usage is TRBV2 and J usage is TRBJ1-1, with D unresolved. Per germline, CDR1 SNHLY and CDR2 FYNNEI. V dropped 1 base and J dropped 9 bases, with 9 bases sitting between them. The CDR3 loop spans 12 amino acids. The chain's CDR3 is CASSEGSGKAFF. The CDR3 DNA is TGTGCCAGCAGTGAAGGGTCAGGCAAAGCTTTCTTT.

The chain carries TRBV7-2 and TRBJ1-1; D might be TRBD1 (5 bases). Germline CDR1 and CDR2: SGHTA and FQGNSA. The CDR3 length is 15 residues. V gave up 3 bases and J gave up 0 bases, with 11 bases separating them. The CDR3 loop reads CASSFQGHMNTEAFF. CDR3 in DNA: TGTGCCAGCAGCTTTCAGGGTCACATGAACACTGAAGCTTTCTTT.